Listed here is a single T cell receptor (beta chain). Its antigen is undetermined. Libraries were prepared by immunoSEQ multiplex PCR; TCRdb keeps only in-frame clonotypes and omits some of them. The sample holds about 130,000 clones; more than 75% are singletons and the top ten take under 11%. V was clipped by 2 bases and J by 2 bases, with 13 bases between them. CDR1 and CDR2 from the germline V gene are MNHNS and SASEGT. The CDR3 covers 16 residues. This specimen comes from a study of T cell responses to AZD1222 COVID-19 vaccine. Study results and caveats: Clonal diversity was possibly underestimated; the donors were predominantly white British and more often female.

The sample consisted of peripheral blood, taken on day 0 of AZD1222 vaccination. The chain links TRBV6-1 to TRBJ1-5; no firm D call. The sequence derives from an adult in good health. CDR3 protein: CASSELGGFGNQPQHF. In DNA form, the CDR3 reads TGTGCCAGCAGTGAACTTGGCGGGTTTGGCAATCAGCCCCAGCATTTT.